The next 23 T cell receptor beta chains were all read from a single sample in a study of T cell repertoires and HLA-DP antigens (dated by TCRdb to 2016 to 2018). No antigen is known for these receptors. Preparation of the library involved the immunoSEQ multiplex PCR assay. TCRdb retrieved this table from immuneACCESS and kept in-frame rearrangements only. Not all clones are present; in checked studies, unresolved V genes account for under half, and no reason is known for the remainder. The sample table records more than 90,000 clones; 90% to 95% of these occur just once. The top ten clonotypes cover about 0.27% of the sample. The source material was CD4+ T cells from PBMCs. The receptors come from a woman in her late teens or twenties in good health and CMV-seronegative.

This rearrangement joins TRBV6-5 to TRBJ1-2; D might be TRBD1 (5 bases). Germline V gene lookup returns CDR1 MNHEY and CDR2 SVGAGI. The CDR3 is 14 amino acids. V lost 2 bases and J 0 bases, leaving 7 bases between the germline ends. The CDR3 sequence is CASSYGHTNYGYTF. CDR3 DNA sequence: TGTGCCAGCAGTTACGGACACACTAACTATGGCTACACCTTC.

The chain carries TRBV6-1 and TRBJ1-5, with D unclear. Germline values: CDR1 MNHNS, CDR2 SASEGT. The CDR3 extends over 13 amino acids. V dropped 7 bases and J dropped 2 bases, with 9 bases sitting between them. For the CDR3, the DNA is TGTGCCAGCATGCTCGACGGCAATCAGCCCCAGCATTTT. It codes for CASMLDGNQPQHF.

V is TRBV11-2 and J is TRBJ2-7, with D possibly called TRBD1 or TRBD2 (6 bases each). The V end was cut by 1 base, the J end by 2 bases, with 18 bases between. Germline CDR1 reads SGHAT; CDR2 reads FQNNGV. This CDR3 contains 17 residues. CDR3 residues: CASSLAVGGRRAYEQYF. The CDR3, as DNA: TGTGCCAGCAGCTTAGCGGTAGGGGGACGGAGGGCCTACGAGCAGTACTTC. The variable domain in full, completed from reference TRBV11-2 and TRBJ2-7, reads EAGVAQSPRYKIIEKRQSVAFWCNPISGHATLYWYQQILGQGPKLLIQFQNNGVVDDSQLPKDRFSAERLKGVDSTLKIQPAKLEDSAVYLCASSLAVGGRRAYEQYFGPGTRLTVT.

The chain carries TRBV11-3 and TRBJ2-3; 11 bases are a match to TRBD2. This CDR3 region has 17 residues. Trimming cost V 5 bases and J 0 bases; bases outside gene matches: 7. Germline assignment: CDR1 SGHNT and CDR2 YENEEA. CDR3: CASSPKRLAGSTDTQYF. The CDR3 bases are TGTGCCAGCAGCCCCAAACGACTAGCGGGAAGCACAGATACGCAGTATTTT.

The chain employs TRBV9 and TRBJ2-3, with D possibly matching TRBD1 (5 bases). Germline CDR1 SGDLS, CDR2 YYNGEE. The CDR3 sequence is 14 residues long. The V end was cut by 2 bases, the J end by 2 bases, with 9 bases between. Written as DNA, the CDR3 is TGTGCCAGCAGCGTCCAGGGTCTCACAGATACGCAGTATTTT. Translating gives CASSVQGLTDTQYF.

The chain recombines TRBV7-2 with TRBJ2-1; 9 nucleotides align to TRBD2. V was pared by 1 base and J by 7 bases, with 8 bases of the junction left unmatched. The CDR3 extends over 16 amino acids. Germline CDR1 and CDR2: SGHTA and FQGNSA. CDR3 sequence (DNA): TGTGCCAGCAGCTTAGTTAGTAGCGGGGGATGGAATGAGCAGTTCTTC. This gives the protein CASSLVSSGGWNEQFF. The full variable domain, with the rest looked up from reference TRBV7-2 and TRBJ2-1, is GAGVSQSPSNKVTEKGKDVELRCDPISGHTALYWYRQSLGQGLEFLIYFQGNSAPDKSGLPSDRFSAERTGGSVSTLTIQRTQQEDSAVYLCASSLVSSGGWNEQFFGPGTRLTVL.

On this clone itself: Other DNA sequences in this specimen translate into the identical CDR3. This chain connects TRBV6-5 to TRBJ1-1, with D possibly being TRBD1 (6 bases). With 3 bases removed from V and 1 base from J, the gap between germline ends came to 12 bases. CDR3 length: 15 amino acids. Germline CDR1 MNHEY, CDR2 SVGAGI. CDR3 amino acids: CASSYSDRPNTEAFF. The CDR3 DNA reads TGTGCCAGCAGTTATAGCGACAGGCCGAACACTGAAGCTTTCTTT.

The chain joins TRBV28 to TRBJ1-5, with a possible D match to TRBD1 (6 bases). Trimming shortened V by 3 bases and J by 4 bases, and 13 bases separated the two germline ends. CDR1 MDHEN and CDR2 SYDVKM come from the germline V gene. This CDR3 spans 15 amino acids. CDR3 in DNA: TGTGCCAGCAGTTTCAGGGGCAGCTTAAATCAGCCCCAGCATTTT. This sequence encodes CASSFRGSLNQPQHF. Full variable domain (outside the CDR3, taken from reference TRBV28 and TRBJ1-5): DVKVTQSSRYLVKRTGEKVFLECVQDMDHENMFWYRQDPGLGLRLIYFSYDVKMKEKGDIPEGYSVSREKKERFSLILESASTNQTSMYLCASSFRGSLNQPQHFGDGTRLSIL.

This chain uses TRBV11-3 with TRBJ2-3; weak D call: TRBD2 (6 bases). V shed 2 bases and J shed 4 bases, with 10 bases lying between them. The CDR3 is 14 residues long. Germline V CDR1 and CDR2: SGHNT, YENEEA. CDR3 sequence: CASSLMGGPDTQYF. The DNA for the CDR3 is TGTGCCAGCAGCTTAATGGGGGGACCAGATACGCAGTATTTT.

The chain couples TRBV10-3 to TRBJ1-2; 10 bases line up with TRBD1. In germline, CDR1 is ENHRY, CDR2 SYGVKD. The V segment lost 6 bases and the J segment 3 bases; nucleotides outside the gene matches: 7. CDR3 length: 15 residues. The DNA for the CDR3 is TGTGCCATCAGGGCCCGGGACAGGGGTCACTATGGCTACACCTTC. Protein product: CAIRARDRGHYGYTF.

The genes are TRBV11-2 and TRBJ1-3; perhaps TRBD1 as D (5 bases). The CDR3 is 15 amino acids. Germline lookup yields CDR1 SGHAT and CDR2 FQNNGV. Between the trimmed V and J ends, which lost 5 bases and 2 bases, there was a span of 13 bases. CDR3 in amino acids: CASSHLGETGNTIYF. CDR3 coding DNA: TGTGCCAGCAGCCATTTGGGGGAGACTGGAAACACCATATATTTT.

The V call is TRBV29-1, the J call TRBJ2-2; 7 bases match TRBD1. V shed 5 bases and J 2 bases; nucleotides not matched to a gene: 5. Germline lookup yields CDR1 SQVTM and CDR2 ANQGSEA. The CDR3 loop spans 14 amino acids. The DNA for the CDR3 is TGCAGCGTTCAGGGGGACCGTAACACCGGGGAGCTGTTTTTT. Amino acid sequence: CSVQGDRNTGELFF.

The rearrangement links TRBV30 to TRBJ2-7, with D perhaps TRBD1 (6 bases). Trimming removed 3 bases at V and 2 bases at J, with 11 bases between. Germline assignment: CDR1 GTSNPN and CDR2 SVGIG (reference sequence). The CDR3 has 13 residues. CDR3 bases: TGTGCCTGGAGCGGACAGAATCCCTACGAGCAGTACTTC. Its translation: CAWSGQNPYEQYF.

This clone was detected once. This rearrangement joins TRBV9 to TRBJ2-1; D unclear. The CDR3 loop spans 16 amino acids. V lost 2 bases, J lost 0 bases, and 12 bases lay in between. From germline, CDR1 is SGDLS and CDR2 YYNGEE. CDR3 sequence (DNA): TGTGCCAGCAGCGTGGGTCTCGTGAGCTCCTACAATGAGCAGTTCTTC. Translated, it gives CASSVGLVSSYNEQFF.

The chain joins TRBV6-1 to TRBJ1-5; weak D call: TRBD1 (5 bases). This CDR3 is built from 16 residues. Trimming pared 1 base from V and 7 bases from J, leaving 17 bases between. The V gene's germline CDR1 is MNHNS and CDR2 SASEGT. As DNA, the CDR3 is TGTGCCAGCAGTGAAGGGGAGGGGAAATTATGGCAGCCCCAGCATTTT. Protein product: CASSEGEGKLWQPQHF.

The chain recombines TRBV19 with TRBJ2-2, with 11 positions matching TRBD2. V was pared by 1 base and J by 9 bases, with 4 bases of the junction left unmatched. This CDR3 spans 15 amino acids. The germline V gene has CDR1 LNHDA and CDR2 SQIVND (reference sequence). DNA for the CDR3: TGTGCCAGTAGTATAGCACTAGCGGGAGTATGGGAGCTGTTTTTT. Translated: CASSIALAGVWELFF.

The rearrangement uses TRBV7-2 and TRBJ2-7; the D is unclear. The germline gives CDR1 SGHTA, CDR2 FQGNSA. The CDR3 is 13 residues long. V shed 4 bases and J shed 3 bases, with 10 bases lying between them. Here the CDR3 DNA reads TGTGCCAGCAGCTCCCTTTGGAACTACGAGCAGTACTTC. Encoded protein: CASSSLWNYEQYF.

The chain links TRBV28 to TRBJ1-5, with 7 bases that match TRBD1. CDR1 is MDHEN and CDR2 is SYDVKM in the germline V gene. This CDR3 is built from 15 residues. V was pared by 8 bases and J by 0 bases, with 7 bases of the junction left unmatched. For the CDR3, the DNA is TGTGCCAGCTTCCCACAGGGGAATAGCAATCAGCCCCAGCATTTT. Its translation: CASFPQGNSNQPQHF.

This sequence joins TRBV10-3 and TRBJ1-5; D uncertain. CDR1 is ENHRY and CDR2 is SYGVKD in the germline V gene. Trimming removed 6 bases at V and 3 bases at J, with 9 bases between. This CDR3 is 13 amino acids long. The CDR3 here is CAISRDLNQPQHF. The CDR3 DNA sequence: TGTGCCATCAGCCGGGATCTCAATCAGCCCCAGCATTTT.

V usage is TRBV7-9 and J usage is TRBJ2-2; TRBD2 matches at 11 bases. Trimming at V came to 8 bases and at J to 6 bases, leaving 8 bases not matched to a gene. The germline gives CDR1 SEHNR, CDR2 FQNEAQ (reference sequence). The CDR3 runs 15 residues. CDR3 residues: CASGLLAGVAGELFF. The CDR3 DNA sequence: TGTGCCAGCGGCCTACTAGCGGGAGTTGCCGGGGAGCTGTTTTTT.

J is TRBJ2-7 and V is TRBV7-7; D unresolved. This CDR3 is 14 amino acids long. The germline gives CDR1 SSHAT, CDR2 FNYEAQ (reference sequence). The CDR3 reads CASSLGQDTYEQYV. CDR3 bases: TGTGCTAGCAGCTTAGGTCAGGATACCTACGAGCAGTACGTC.

The chain combines TRBV15 with TRBJ2-7; TRBD1 aligns across 7 bases. The CDR3 spans 15 residues. Trimming removed 0 bases from V and 1 base from J; junction bases left unmatched: 3. The V gene's germline CDR1 is LNHNV and CDR2 YYDKDF (reference sequence). Here the CDR3 DNA reads TGTGCCACCAGCAGAGATAAGACAGGGTCCTACGAGCAGTACTTC. Its protein is CATSRDKTGSYEQYF.

This clone was seen a few times. The gene calls are TRBV9 and TRBJ1-2; possibly TRBD1 for D (6 bases). CDR1 is SGDLS and CDR2 is YYNGEE in the germline V gene. CDR3 size: 14 residues. Deletions cut 3 bases from V and 3 bases from J, with 12 bases between. The CDR3 DNA reads TGTGCCAGCAGCGGAGGGGGAGTGGACTATGGCTACACCTTC. Amino acids: CASSGGGVDYGYTF. Based on the CDR3 plus reference TRBV9 and TRBJ1-2, the full variable domain is DSGVTQTPKHLITATGQRVTLRCSPRSGDLSVYWYQQSLDQGLQFLIQYYNGEERAKGNILERFSAQQFPDLHSELNLSSLELGDSALYFCASSGGGVDYGYTFGSGTRLTVV.